The source of this TCR beta chain is a study of T cell changes during pregnancy in multiple sclerosis. The V and J ends lost 0 bases and 8 bases respectively, with 14 bases between them. Germline-derived CDR1 and CDR2 are SGHNT and YYREEE (reference sequence). The length of the CDR3 is 14 residues. Method: immunoSEQ multiplex PCR; TCRdb's copy keeps in-frame clones and lacks some. The repertoire holds around 36,000 clones, with 75% to 95% as singletons. This chain connects TRBV5-4 to TRBJ1-2; D perhaps matches TRBD1 (6 bases). The TCR was taken from a female donor with multiple sclerosis, enrolled in a pregnancy study. The input for sequencing was CD4+ T cells from peripheral blood mononuclear cells, taken in the third trimester of pregnancy. CDR3 in amino acids: CASSLEGTSGGYTF. The CDR3 nucleotides are TGTGCCAGCAGCTTGGAAGGGACATCTGGGGGCTACACCTTC.